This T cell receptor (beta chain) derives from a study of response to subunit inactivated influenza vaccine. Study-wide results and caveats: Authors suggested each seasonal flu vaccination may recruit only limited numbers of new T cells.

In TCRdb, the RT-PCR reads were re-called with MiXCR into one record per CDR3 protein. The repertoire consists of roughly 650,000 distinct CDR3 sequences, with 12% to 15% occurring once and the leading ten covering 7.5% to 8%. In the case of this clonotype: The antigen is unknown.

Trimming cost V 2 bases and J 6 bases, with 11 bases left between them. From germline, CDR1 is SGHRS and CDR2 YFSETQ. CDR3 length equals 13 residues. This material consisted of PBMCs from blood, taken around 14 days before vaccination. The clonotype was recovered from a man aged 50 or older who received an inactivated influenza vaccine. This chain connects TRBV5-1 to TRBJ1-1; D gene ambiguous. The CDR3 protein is CASSLGLHPEAFF. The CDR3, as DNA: TGCGCCAGCAGCTTAGGTTTACATCCTGAAGCTTTCTTT.